The 30 T cell receptor beta chains reported below all come from one sample, sequenced in a study of OX40 agonist ivuxolimab in advanced cancers. Sequencing used immunoSEQ multiplex PCR; TCRdb keeps in-frame clones, though not all of them. The sample holds fewer than 80,000 clones, roughly 85% seen once. The specimen comprised CD4+ or CD8+ T cells sorted from blood, sampled in a trial of the OX40 agonist ivuxolimab. The origin of the receptors is an adult with an advanced solid tumor such as melanoma, head and neck, liver or kidney cancer.

The CDR3 DNA follows: TGTGCCACCAATCAGGGGGCGGGTGTGATCACTGAAGCTTTCTTT. Encoded protein: CATNQGAGVITEAFF. This rearrangement joins TRBV27 to TRBJ1-1, with 8 positions matching TRBD1. V lost 10 bases and J lost 4; bases outside the gene matches: 14. The CDR3 spans 15 residues. CDR1 is MNHEY, CDR2 SMNVEV, per germline (reference sequence).

The chain combines TRBV5-6 with TRBJ1-4, with TRBD1 as a possible D gene (5 bases). The V end lost 4 bases, the J end lost 6 bases, and 13 bases lay between the germline ends. Germline loops: CDR1 SGHDT, CDR2 YYEEEE. The CDR3 extends over 14 amino acids. The CDR3 DNA sequence: TGTGCCAGCAGCACCCAGGGATACGATGAAAAACTGTTTTTT. Translated: CASSTQGYDEKLFF.

This rearrangement joins TRBV29-1 to TRBJ1-2; TRBD1 agrees at 9 bases. Germline lookup yields CDR1 SQVTM and CDR2 ANQGSEA. Germline trimming cut 3 bases from V and 8 bases from J; bases unmatched to any gene: 7. This CDR3 is 13 amino acids long. CDR3 region: CSVDGTGIGGYTF. DNA of the CDR3: TGCAGCGTTGACGGGACAGGGATTGGGGGCTACACCTTC.

V usage is TRBV5-1 and J usage is TRBJ2-7; 8 bases are shared with TRBD1. CDR1 and CDR2 from the germline V gene are SGHRS and YFSETQ. This CDR3 spans 16 amino acids. Unmatched junction bases numbered 13, after V lost 4 bases and J lost 4 bases. The CDR3 protein is CASSVEPTGAGYEQYF. In nucleotides, the CDR3 is TGCGCCAGCAGCGTAGAGCCGACAGGGGCCGGTTACGAGCAGTACTTC. Complete variable domain (other parts from reference TRBV5-1 and TRBJ2-7): KAGVTQTPRYLIKTRGQQVTLSCSPISGHRSVSWYQQTPGQGLQFLFEYFSETQRNKGNFPGRFSGRQFSNSRSEMNVSTLELGDSALYLCASSVEPTGAGYEQYFGPGTRLTVT.

The V call is TRBV7-8, the J call TRBJ2-3, with D perhaps matching TRBD2 (6 bases). The CDR3 extends over 14 amino acids. V lost 1 base, J lost 9 bases, and 14 bases lay in between. Germline CDR1 reads SGHVS; CDR2 reads FQNEAQ. The CDR3 sequence is CASSLVAAGQTQYF. As DNA, the CDR3 is TGTGCCAGCAGCTTAGTAGCGGCAGGACAAACGCAGTATTTT.

The chain joins TRBV15 to TRBJ2-7, with a weak D call TRBD2 (6 bases). The V gene's germline CDR1 is LNHNV and CDR2 YYDKDF (reference sequence). The CDR3 is 13 residues long. V was pared by 1 base and J by 4 bases, with 8 bases between. CDR3 region: CATSRGLEYEQYF. The CDR3 DNA follows: TGTGCCACCAGCAGAGGACTAGAGTACGAGCAGTACTTC.

This rearrangement joins TRBV7-2 to TRBJ1-6, with 8 bases fitting TRBD1. Trimming at V came to 5 bases and at J to 9 bases, leaving 12 bases not matched to a gene. From germline, CDR1 is SGHTA and CDR2 FQGNSA. This CDR3 has 16 amino acids. CDR3 in amino acids: CASSQRTGTSVSPLHF. CDR3 DNA: TGTGCCAGCAGCCAGCGGACAGGGACAAGCGTTTCACCCCTCCACTTT.

V and J are TRBV7-6 and TRBJ1-3, with no clear D. Germline-derived CDR1 and CDR2 are SGHVS and FNYEAQ. V gave up 2 bases and J gave up 0 bases, with 5 bases separating them. This CDR3 region has 14 residues. CDR3 DNA: TGTGCCAGCAGCTTATGGACCTCTGGAAACACCATATATTTT. Translation: CASSLWTSGNTIYF.

This chain uses TRBV9 with TRBJ1-1; TRBD1 matches 7 bases. V dropped 1 base and J dropped 4; count of bases not matched to a gene: 13. This CDR3 is 17 amino acids long. Germline CDR1 reads SGDLS; CDR2 reads YYNGEE. The CDR3 protein is CASSVRDSGSLGTEAFF. The CDR3 nucleotides are TGTGCCAGCAGCGTACGGGACAGTGGTTCTCTGGGCACTGAAGCTTTCTTT. The full variable domain, completed using reference TRBV9 and TRBJ1-1, is DSGVTQTPKHLITATGQRVTLRCSPRSGDLSVYWYQQSLDQGLQFLIQYYNGEERAKGNILERFSAQQFPDLHSELNLSSLELGDSALYFCASSVRDSGSLGTEAFFGQGTRLTVV.

The chain has TRBV28 and TRBJ1-5; D unclear. The germline CDR1 and CDR2 sequences are MDHEN and SYDVKM. V lost 4 bases, J lost 3 bases, and 13 bases lay in between. This CDR3 has 15 residues. CDR3 amino acids: CASSSDATYNQPQHF. The CDR3 region has the DNA TGTGCCAGCAGTTCCGATGCCACGTACAATCAGCCCCAGCATTTT.

The J gene is TRBJ2-5, the V gene TRBV19, with D unresolved. Trimming removed 6 bases at V and 0 bases at J, with 8 bases between. The CDR3 length is 13 residues. Germline V gives CDR1 LNHDA, CDR2 SQIVND (reference sequence). The CDR3 DNA is TGTGCCAGTAGAGGGCTAGACCAAGAGACCCAGTACTTC. Its protein is CASRGLDQETQYF. The entire variable domain, with the rest obtained from reference TRBV19 and TRBJ2-5, is as follows: DGGITQSPKYLFRKEGQNVTLSCEQNLNHDAMYWYRQDPGQGLRLIYYSQIVNDFQKGDIAEGYSVSREKKESFPLTVTSAQKNPTAFYLCASRGLDQETQYFGPGTRLLVL.

The V and J genes are TRBV11-3 and TRBJ2-1; TRBD1 agrees at 11 bases. From germline, CDR1 is SGHNT and CDR2 YENEEA. Trimming removed 5 bases from V and 7 bases from J; junction bases left unmatched: 7. The CDR3 has 15 amino acids. CDR3 sequence: CASSPQGQGGNEQFF. The CDR3 nucleotides read TGTGCCAGCAGCCCCCAGGGACAGGGGGGGAATGAGCAGTTCTTC.

The chain has TRBV11-2 and TRBJ2-1; possibly TRBD1 or TRBD2 for D (5 bases each). Trimming took 5 bases from V and 4 from J, leaving 9 bases between them. CDR1 and CDR2 (germline): SGHAT, FQNNGV. This CDR3 has 13 residues. The DNA for the CDR3 is TGTGCCAGCAGCGTGGGACGGTACAATGAGCAGTTCTTC. As protein: CASSVGRYNEQFF.

The rearrangement joins TRBV19 to TRBJ2-5; 11 bases fit TRBD2. After removal of 10 bases from V and 5 bases from J, the junction contained 18 bases not matched to a gene. Germline CDR1 is LNHDA and CDR2 is SQIVND (reference sequence). There are 17 residues in the CDR3. The CDR3: CATRPGLAAKRSETQYF. DNA of the CDR3: TGTGCCACTAGACCGGGACTAGCGGCCAAAAGGTCGGAGACCCAGTACTTC.

V usage is TRBV27 and J usage is TRBJ2-5; D gene ambiguous. The length of the CDR3 is 14 residues. Germline CDR1 reads MNHEY; CDR2 reads SMNVEV (reference sequence). V gave up 6 bases and J gave up 0 bases, with 11 bases separating them. The CDR3 spells CASSLLGYQETQYF. The CDR3 DNA follows: TGTGCCAGCAGCCTCCTGGGGTACCAAGAGACCCAGTACTTC.

V and J are TRBV2 and TRBJ2-1; tentatively, D is TRBD2 (6 bases). This CDR3 comprises 16 residues. CDR1 is SNHLY, CDR2 FYNNEI, per germline. Trimming removed 3 bases at V and 7 bases at J, with 19 bases between. The DNA of the CDR3 is TGTGCCAGCAGTGAGAAGACGGGAGTATTTATAAATGAGCAGTTCTTC. The encoded protein is CASSEKTGVFINEQFF. Together with reference TRBV2 and TRBJ2-1, the CDR3 gives the full variable domain: EPEVTQTPSHQVTQMGQEVILRCVPISNHLYFYWYRQILGQKVEFLVSFYNNEISEKSEIFDDQFSVERPDGSNFTLKIRSTKLEDSAMYFCASSEKTGVFINEQFFGPGTRLTVL.

This rearrangement joins TRBV2 to TRBJ1-6; D ambiguous. Trimming removed 6 bases from V and 0 bases from J, with 9 bases in between. The CDR3 covers 15 residues. The V gene's germline CDR1 is SNHLY and CDR2 FYNNEI. CDR3 sequence: CASRAAGSYNSPLHF. For the CDR3, the DNA is TGTGCCAGCAGGGCCGCCGGCTCCTATAATTCACCCCTCCACTTT.

The gene calls are TRBV29-1 and TRBJ2-4; TRBD2 might be the D (5 bases). The germline V and J ends were trimmed by 4 bases and 1 base, with 14 bases remaining between them. CDR1 is SQVTM and CDR2 is ANQGSEA in the germline V gene. The CDR3 runs to 15 residues. Here the CDR3 reads CSVGGSSSAKNIQYF. The CDR3 bases are TGCAGCGTTGGAGGGTCCTCTTCGGCCAAAAACATTCAGTACTTC.

The J gene is TRBJ2-7, the V gene TRBV9; the D gene could be TRBD1 or TRBD2 (7 bases each). The CDR3 has 14 residues. In germline, CDR1 is SGDLS, CDR2 YYNGEE. Trimming shortened V by 2 bases and J by 1 base, and 10 bases separated the two germline ends. CDR3 in amino acids: CASSVQGGSYEQYF. As DNA, the CDR3 is TGTGCCAGCAGCGTCCAGGGGGGGTCCTACGAGCAGTACTTC.

The genes are TRBV20-1 and TRBJ2-7; no definite D call. The CDR3 loop spans 11 amino acids. The germline V and J ends were trimmed by 2 bases and 5 bases, with 7 bases remaining between them. Germline assignment: CDR1 DFQATT and CDR2 SNEGSKA (reference sequence). CDR3 sequence: CSARQDHEQYF. CDR3 DNA sequence: TGCAGTGCTAGACAGGACCACGAGCAGTACTTC.

The chain employs TRBV2 and TRBJ1-2; D ambiguous. In germline, CDR1 is SNHLY, CDR2 FYNNEI. The CDR3 extends over 12 amino acids. V was pared by 3 bases and J by 5 bases, with 7 bases between. The CDR3 loop reads CASSEALYGYTF. The DNA of the CDR3 is TGTGCCAGCAGTGAGGCACTTTATGGCTACACCTTC.

The genes are TRBV28 and TRBJ1-5; no clear D gene. Germline V gives CDR1 MDHEN, CDR2 SYDVKM. Trimming took 5 bases from V and 6 from J, leaving 14 bases between them. The CDR3 extends over 14 amino acids. CDR3 sequence reads: CASSPWQVSQPQHF. CDR3 DNA: TGTGCCAGCAGTCCATGGCAGGTCAGTCAGCCCCAGCATTTT.

This chain joins TRBV5-1 and TRBJ1-3, with unresolved D. Trimming removed 0 bases at V and 8 bases at J, with 9 bases between. Germline CDR1 is SGHRS and CDR2 is YFSETQ. CDR3 length: 13 residues. The CDR3 spells CASSLGPQDTIYF. The CDR3 nucleotides are TGCGCCAGCAGCTTGGGACCGCAGGACACCATATATTTT.

The CDR3 DNA follows: TGTGCCAGCAGCTTAGTCGGTTCTAGCACAGATACGCAGTATTTT. Translated, it gives CASSLVGSSTDTQYF. The chain recombines TRBV7-2 with TRBJ2-3; no reliable D call. The V gene's germline CDR1 is SGHTA and CDR2 FQGNSA. The V end lost 1 base, the J end lost 0 bases, and 8 bases lay between the germline ends. CDR3 length: 15 amino acids.

The chain carries TRBV7-6 and TRBJ2-1; 9 bases agree with TRBD2. There are 17 residues in the CDR3. Germline CDR1 reads SGHVS; CDR2 reads FNYEAQ. J gave up 5 bases and V 0 bases, and 8 bases lay outside the gene matches. Here the CDR3 reads CASSLATGLAMNNEQFF. DNA of the CDR3: TGTGCCAGCAGCTTAGCAACGGGACTAGCTATGAACAATGAGCAGTTCTTC.

V gene TRBV7-9 combines with J gene TRBJ1-4, with D unresolved. The CDR3 consists of 14 residues. The V and J ends lost 1 base and 3 bases respectively, with 6 bases between them. Germline V lookup: CDR1 SEHNR, CDR2 FQNEAQ (reference sequence). The DNA of the CDR3 is TGTGCCAGCAGCTTAGGGGCAGCTAATGAAAAACTGTTTTTT. Protein: CASSLGAANEKLFF.

This sequence joins TRBV7-3 and TRBJ2-1, with TRBD2 matching 7 bases. With V trimmed by 2 bases and J by 6 bases, 4 bases remained unmatched. The germline V gene has CDR1 SGHTA and CDR2 FQGTGA. The CDR3 has 14 amino acids. This CDR3 is CASSLVAGSNEQFF. The DNA for the CDR3 is TGTGCCAGCAGCTTAGTAGCGGGCTCCAATGAGCAGTTCTTC.

The chain uses TRBV6-5 and TRBJ1-6; tentatively, D is TRBD1 (6 bases). Germline lookup yields CDR1 MNHEY and CDR2 SVGAGI. The CDR3 contains 14 residues. Trimming took off 5 bases at V and 9 bases at J, with 14 bases between the two ends. CDR3 protein: CASSQIGTTSPLHF. The CDR3 bases are TGTGCCAGCAGTCAAATCGGGACAACTTCACCCCTCCACTTT.

This chain connects TRBV5-4 to TRBJ1-5; D unclear. The germline V gene encodes CDR1 SGHNT and CDR2 YYREEE (reference sequence). The CDR3 extends over 13 amino acids. The V end lost 2 bases, the J end lost 0 bases, and 3 bases lay between the germline ends. CDR3 in amino acids: CASSLDSNQPQHF. DNA for the CDR3: TGTGCCAGCAGCTTAGATAGCAATCAGCCCCAGCATTTT. Drawing the rest from reference TRBV5-4 and TRBJ1-5, the complete variable domain is ETGVTQSPTHLIKTRGQQVTLRCSSQSGHNTVSWYQQALGQGPQFIFQYYREEENGRGNFPPRFSGLQFPNYSSELNVNALELDDSALYLCASSLDSNQPQHFGDGTRLSIL.

V usage is TRBV6-6 and J usage is TRBJ1-1; D perhaps matches TRBD1 (6 bases). Germline V CDR1 and CDR2: MNHNY, SVGAGI (reference sequence). V dropped 6 bases and J dropped 6 bases, with 14 bases sitting between them. CDR3 length: 13 amino acids. Written as DNA, the CDR3 is TGTGCCAGCAGAACTAACAGGGTGCCTGAAGCTTTCTTT. Translated, it gives CASRTNRVPEAFF.